This T cell receptor beta chain was found in a study of response to subunit inactivated influenza vaccine. CDR1 is MDHEN and CDR2 is SYDVKM in the germline V gene. V lost 3 bases to trimming and J lost 2 bases, with 17 bases between them. CDR3 length equals 18 residues. TCRdb reprocessed the RT-PCR reads with MiXCR, giving one entry per CDR3 protein. The repertoire consists of roughly 620,000 distinct CDR3 sequences, with approximately 11% occurring once and the leading ten covering about 10%. The sample was also linked to a second study, of T cells expressing NK-cell markers. From that report: 5'RACE template switching built TCR beta cDNA with unique molecular identifiers. Investigators obtained TCR beta repertoires from sorted CD3+CD56+NKG2C+, CD3+CD56+NKG2C- and CD3+CD56-NKG2C+ T cells. HCMV seropositivity characterized most of the eight sequenced donors, and seronegativity one. Anti-gamma-delta TCR antibody use in several experiments restricted sorting to alpha-beta TCR T cells. The contribution of dominant NKG2C+ clonotypes to CD8+ T cells in six or seven donors was 1.0-7.0%.

The V and J genes are TRBV28 and TRBJ1-6; TRBD1 might be the D (6 bases). The sequence came from a man aged 50 to 60 who received an inactivated influenza vaccine. This specimen was PBMCs from blood, taken on the day of vaccination. CDR3 protein: CASSLGAGRETYNSPLHF. In nucleotides, the CDR3 is TGTGCCAGCAGTTTGGGGGCGGGCAGGGAAACCTATAATTCACCCCTCCACTTT.